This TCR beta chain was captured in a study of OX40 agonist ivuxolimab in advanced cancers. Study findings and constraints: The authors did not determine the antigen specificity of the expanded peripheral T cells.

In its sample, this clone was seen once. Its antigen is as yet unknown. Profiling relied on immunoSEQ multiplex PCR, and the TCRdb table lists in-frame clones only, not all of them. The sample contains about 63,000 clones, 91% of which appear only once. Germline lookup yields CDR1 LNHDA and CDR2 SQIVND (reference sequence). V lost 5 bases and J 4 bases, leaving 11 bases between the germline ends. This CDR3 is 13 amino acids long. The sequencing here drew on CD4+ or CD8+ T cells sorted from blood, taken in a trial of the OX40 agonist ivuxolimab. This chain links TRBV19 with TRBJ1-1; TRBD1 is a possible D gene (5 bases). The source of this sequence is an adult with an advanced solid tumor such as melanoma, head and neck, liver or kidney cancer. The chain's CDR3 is CASSLVGGTEAFF. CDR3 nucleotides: TGTGCCAGTAGTTTGGTGGGGGGCACTGAAGCTTTCTTT.